The clone carrying this T cell receptor beta chain was observed a single time. Its target is unknown. Sequencing used immunoSEQ multiplex PCR; TCRdb keeps in-frame clones, though not all of them. This table has under 40,000 clones, 65% to 75% appearing once. The sample comes from a study of OX40 agonist ivuxolimab in advanced cancers. Study-wide context: Each dose-escalation patient presented with hepatocellular carcinoma, melanoma, renal cell or head and neck cancer.

V gave up 5 bases and J gave up 7 bases, with 9 bases separating them. The CDR3 loop spans 12 amino acids. CDR1 and CDR2 (germline): MNHNS, SASEGT. Study results and caveats: CD8+ T cells (on average) carried more expanded clones than CD4+ T cells.

The specimen comprised CD4+ or CD8+ T cells sorted from blood, sampled in a trial of the OX40 agonist ivuxolimab. J is TRBJ2-1 and V is TRBV6-1; perhaps D is TRBD1 or TRBD2 (5 bases each). This TCR came from an adult with an advanced solid tumor such as melanoma, head and neck, liver or kidney cancer. The CDR3 nucleotides read TGTGCCAGCAGTACATGGGGGAATGAGCAGTTCTTC. Translating gives CASSTWGNEQFF.